The 15 T cell receptor beta chains below come from one sample, sequenced in a study of T cell repertoires in aging, cancer and after chemotherapy. TCR beta rearrangements were amplified from peripheral blood genomic DNA. Multiplex touch-down PCR with TRB-A/B primers amplified rearranged V-D-J TRB sequences. TCRdb re-called the multiplex PCR reads with MiXCR, one entry per CDR3 protein. The repertoire includes approximately 3,700 distinct CDR3 sequences, 25% to 35% of them detected once, and about 22% sits in the top ten. What was sequenced was blood. Receptor source: a human donor with a solid tumor.

This chain uses TRBV7-9 with TRBJ2-7; TRBD2 might be the D (7 bases). The CDR3 covers 15 residues. The V and J ends lost 5 bases and 0 bases respectively, with 14 bases between them. Germline V gene lookup returns CDR1 SEHNR and CDR2 FQNEAQ (reference sequence). CDR3: CASSLGASGSYEQYF. The CDR3, as DNA: TGTGCCAGCAGCCTGGGGGCTAGCGGCTCCTACGAGCAGTACTTC.

V and J are TRBV12-3 or TRBV12-4 and TRBJ1-2; the D is unclear. Trimming left V 3 bases short and J 0 bases short, with 20 bases between. This CDR3 has 18 residues. The CDR3 DNA reads TGTGCCAGCAGTTTCGCCCCCCCAGGACGGAAAGCTAACTATGGCTACACCTTC. Translating it yields CASSFAPPGRKANYGYTF.

This chain links TRBV12-3 or TRBV12-4 with TRBJ2-5, with D perhaps TRBD1 (7 bases). The CDR3 spans 16 residues. Trimming stripped 8 bases from V and 7 bases from J, with 26 bases between. The CDR3 protein is CASLRAGTAQGGTQYF. The CDR3 nucleotides read TGTGCCAGCCTCCGAGCCGGGACAGCCCAGGGGGGGACCCAGTACTTC.

The genes are TRBV20-1 and TRBJ2-1; 11 nucleotides agree with TRBD2. Germline V lookup: CDR1 DFQATT, CDR2 SNEGSKA (reference sequence). The CDR3 loop spans 18 amino acids. With 3 bases clipped from V and 8 bases from J, the junction kept 18 bases outside the gene matches. The CDR3 loop reads CSASQNRLAGPSGDEQFF. CDR3 DNA: TGCAGTGCTAGCCAAAACAGACTAGCGGGACCCTCTGGCGATGAGCAGTTCTTC.

By share, this clonotype ranks as large (0.1 to 1%). The chain recombines TRBV29-1 with TRBJ2-3; possible D gene TRBD2, 6 bases. The CDR3 extends over 13 amino acids. V shed 5 bases and J shed 3 bases, with 12 bases lying between them. The V gene's germline CDR1 is SQVTM and CDR2 ANQGSEA. DNA of the CDR3: TGCAGCGTTAAATCTGCGGGGACAGATACGCAGTATTTT. Its protein product is CSVKSAGTDTQYF.

In its sample, this clonotype is medium-sized. The V call is TRBV30, the J call TRBJ1-5; D perhaps matches TRBD1 (6 bases). V was cut by 3 bases and J by 5 bases, with 11 bases left in between. The CDR3 loop spans 13 amino acids. Germline lookup yields CDR1 GTSNPN and CDR2 SVGIG (reference sequence). The CDR3 DNA is TGTGCCTGGAGCCCACAGGGTGATCAGCCCCAGCATTTT. Protein product: CAWSPQGDQPQHF.

This clonotype was recorded a few times. V and J are TRBV6-5 and TRBJ2-1; 16 bases are a match to TRBD2. V lost 6 bases and J lost 8; bases outside the gene matches: 19. Germline V lookup: CDR1 MNHEY, CDR2 SVGAGI. This CDR3 comprises 20 residues. DNA for the CDR3: TGTGCCAGCAGAGAACGCCTAGGATCCGGGACTAGCGGGAGGGTCCATGAGCAGTTCTTC. Amino acid sequence: CASRERLGSGTSGRVHEQFF.

V usage is TRBV24-1 and J usage is TRBJ1-2; 7 nucleotides align to TRBD1. Germline V gene data show CDR1 as KGHDR and CDR2 as SFDVKD. V lost 4 bases, J lost 7 bases, and 8 bases stayed unmatched. The CDR3 runs to 14 residues. CDR3: CATSDYDRVGGYTF. The CDR3 DNA sequence: TGTGCCACCAGTGACTACGACAGGGTTGGTGGCTACACCTTC.

The genes are TRBV10-1 and TRBJ2-1; tentatively, D is TRBD1 or TRBD2 (5 bases each). V shed 8 bases and J shed 8 bases, with 19 bases lying between them. The CDR3 is 14 amino acids. The germline CDR1 and CDR2 sequences are WNHNN and SYGVQD (reference sequence). The CDR3 DNA is TGCGCCAGCGTAGGGACCCTTGGGGCGGATGAGCAGTTCTTC. Amino acid sequence: CASVGTLGADEQFF.

By proportion, this clonotype is medium-sized (0.01 to 0.1%). The gene calls are TRBV29-1 and TRBJ2-5; D unresolved. Germline CDR1 reads SQVTM; CDR2 reads ANQGSEA. The V gene lost 3 bases and the J gene lost 5 bases, with 10 bases spanning the gap. The CDR3 is 12 residues long. The CDR3 DNA follows: TGCAGCGTTGAGGACCCCTTGGAGACCCAGTACTTC. Its protein product is CSVEDPLETQYF.

The V call is TRBV27, the J call TRBJ2-1; D gene uncertain. CDR1 and CDR2 (germline): MNHEY, SMNVEV (reference sequence). The V end was cut by 6 bases, the J end by 7 bases, with 19 bases between. The CDR3 loop spans 15 amino acids. The chain's CDR3 is CASRHIVEALNEQFF. The CDR3, as DNA: TGTGCCAGCAGGCATATCGTAGAGGCTCTGAATGAGCAGTTCTTC.

This chain uses TRBV5-4 with TRBJ2-5, with TRBD2 identical over 8 bases. The CDR3 contains 14 residues. Germline V gene data show CDR1 as SGHNT and CDR2 as YYREEE (reference sequence). V shed 4 bases, J shed 5 bases, and the junction held 7 bases outside the gene matches. The CDR3 region is CASSPAGGRETQYF. DNA of the CDR3: TGTGCCAGCAGCCCCGCGGGAGGCCGCGAGACCCAGTACTTC.

By share of the sample, this clonotype is medium-sized. The chain has TRBV6-1 and TRBJ2-6, with D unclear. Germline V gene data show CDR1 as MNHNS and CDR2 as SASEGT. The CDR3 is 18 residues long. V lost 1 base and J lost 2, with 15 bases in between. CDR3 sequence (DNA): TGTGCCAGCAGTGAAGTGAAAGGTAGAGGCGCTGGGGCCAACGTCCTGACTTTC. It encodes CASSEVKGRGAGANVLTF.

About this clonotype itself: An end of the junction does not agree with germline; a read error may underlie this. The chain has TRBV25-1 and TRBJ1-6; TRBD1 might be the D (5 bases). The V gene's germline CDR1 is MGHDK and CDR2 SYGVNS. This CDR3 has 14 amino acids. CDR3: CASSVEGYNSPLHF. The DNA of the CDR3 is TGTGCCAGCAGTGTTGAGGGGTATAATTCGCCCCTCCACTTT.

This rearrangement joins TRBV5-1 to TRBJ1-3, with a possible D match to TRBD1 (5 bases). Per germline, CDR1 SGHRS and CDR2 YFSETQ. V was trimmed by 0 bases and J by 0 bases, leaving 13 bases between them. This CDR3 comprises 17 residues. The DNA for the CDR3 is TGCGCCAGCAGCTTGGCAGTCTCAGGGAACTCTGGAAACACCATATATTTT. This gives the protein CASSLAVSGNSGNTIYF.